One TCR beta chain is described in this entry. This record belongs to a study of sequential checkpoint blockade in melanoma. V was cut by 6 bases and J by 0 bases, with 5 bases left in between. Germline V gives CDR1 SGHNT, CDR2 YENEEA. The CDR3 totals 12 residues. Specified treatment: randomized to nivolumab then ipilimumab (arm A) or the reverse (arm B). Measured with immunoSEQ multiplex PCR; TCRdb has only the in-frame clones, and not every one. The data show about 13,000 clones, 70% to 80% seen once. The TCR comes from a human patient with melanoma. Some clones in this sample may be carry-over from other donors' samples. V usage is TRBV11-3 and J usage is TRBJ2-5; D is perhaps TRBD1 (5 bases). Source: CD8+ T cells sorted from blood (inferred from file names), taken from a patient given nivolumab and ipilimumab in sequence. CDR3 residues: CASRTDQETQYF. DNA for the CDR3: TGTGCCAGCAGGACAGACCAAGAGACCCAGTACTTC. Together with reference TRBV11-3 and TRBJ2-5, the CDR3 gives the full variable domain: EAGVVQSPRYKIIEKKQPVAFWCNPISGHNTLYWYLQNLGQGPELLIRYENEEAVDDSQLPKDRFSAERLKGVDSTLKIQPAELGDSAVYLCASRTDQETQYFGPGTRLLVL.